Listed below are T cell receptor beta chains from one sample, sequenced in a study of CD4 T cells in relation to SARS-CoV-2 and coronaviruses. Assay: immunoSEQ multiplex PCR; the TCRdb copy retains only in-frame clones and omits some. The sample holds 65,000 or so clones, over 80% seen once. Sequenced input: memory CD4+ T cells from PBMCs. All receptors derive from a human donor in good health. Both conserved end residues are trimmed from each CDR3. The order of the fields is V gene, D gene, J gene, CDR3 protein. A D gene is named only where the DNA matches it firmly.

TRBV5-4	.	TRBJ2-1	ASRLPGSEQF
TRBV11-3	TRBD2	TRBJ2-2	ASSKFGPGLAGGTTGELF
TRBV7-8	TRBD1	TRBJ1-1	ASSSRTGDTEAF
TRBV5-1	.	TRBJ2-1	ASSLGQSNEQF
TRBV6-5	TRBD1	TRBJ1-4	ASSYGGGGPNEKLF
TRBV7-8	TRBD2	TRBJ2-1	ASIRAGGLDNEQF
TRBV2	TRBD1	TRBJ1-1	ARDREQGTEAF
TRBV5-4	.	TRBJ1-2	ASKGEETLYGYT
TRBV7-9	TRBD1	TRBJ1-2	ASSRFSGTGILGA
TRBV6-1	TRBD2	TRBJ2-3	ASSEDGAGGTDTQY
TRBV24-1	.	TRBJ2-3	ATSDLMADTQY
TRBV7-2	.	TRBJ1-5	ASSQWGGGNQPQH
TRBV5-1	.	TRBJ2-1	ASSGSGEQF